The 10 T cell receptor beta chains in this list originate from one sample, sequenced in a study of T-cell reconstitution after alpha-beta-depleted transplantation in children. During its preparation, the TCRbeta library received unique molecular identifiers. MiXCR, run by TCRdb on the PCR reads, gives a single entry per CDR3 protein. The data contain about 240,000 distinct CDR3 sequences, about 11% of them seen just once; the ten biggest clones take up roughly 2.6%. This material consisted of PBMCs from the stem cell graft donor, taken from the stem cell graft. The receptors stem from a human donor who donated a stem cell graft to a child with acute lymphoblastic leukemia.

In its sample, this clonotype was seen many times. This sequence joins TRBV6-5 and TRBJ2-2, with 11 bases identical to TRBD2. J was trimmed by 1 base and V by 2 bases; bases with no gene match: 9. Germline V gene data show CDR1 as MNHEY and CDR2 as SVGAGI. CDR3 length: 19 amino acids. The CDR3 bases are TGTGCCAGCAGTTACCTTTTGGGACTAGCGGCAATGAACACCGGGGAGCTGTTTTTT. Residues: CASSYLLGLAAMNTGELFF.

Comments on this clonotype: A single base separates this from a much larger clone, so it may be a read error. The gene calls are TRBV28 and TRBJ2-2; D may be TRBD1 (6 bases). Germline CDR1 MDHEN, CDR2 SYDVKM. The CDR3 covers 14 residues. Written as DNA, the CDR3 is TGTGCCAGCAGTTTCCAGGGGTACACCGCGGAGCTGTTTTTT. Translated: CASSFQGYTAELFF.

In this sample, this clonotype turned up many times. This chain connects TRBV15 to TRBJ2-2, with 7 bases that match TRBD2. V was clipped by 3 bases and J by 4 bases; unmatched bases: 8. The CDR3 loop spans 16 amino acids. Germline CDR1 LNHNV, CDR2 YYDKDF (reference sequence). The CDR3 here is CATSSGPGGLTGELFF. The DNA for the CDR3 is TGTGCCACCAGCAGTGGACCGGGAGGACTCACCGGGGAGCTGTTTTTT.

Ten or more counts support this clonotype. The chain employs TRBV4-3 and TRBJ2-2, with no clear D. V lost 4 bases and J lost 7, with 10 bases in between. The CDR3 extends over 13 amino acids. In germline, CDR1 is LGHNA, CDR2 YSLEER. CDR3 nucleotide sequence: TGCGCCAGCAGCCTGAGATCGGGCGGGGAGCTGTTTTTT. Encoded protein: CASSLRSGGELFF.

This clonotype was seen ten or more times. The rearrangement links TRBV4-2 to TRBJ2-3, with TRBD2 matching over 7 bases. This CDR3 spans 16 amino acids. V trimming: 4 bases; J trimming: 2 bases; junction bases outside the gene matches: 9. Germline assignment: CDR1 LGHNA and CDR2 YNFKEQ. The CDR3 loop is CASSPDPGLDTDTQYF. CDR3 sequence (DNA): TGTGCCAGCAGCCCCGATCCCGGACTAGACACAGATACGCAGTATTTT.

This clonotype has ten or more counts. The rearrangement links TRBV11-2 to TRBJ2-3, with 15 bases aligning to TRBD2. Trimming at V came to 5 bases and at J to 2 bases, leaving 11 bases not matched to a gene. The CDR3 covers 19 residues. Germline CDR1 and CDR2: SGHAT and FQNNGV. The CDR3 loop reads CASSPTKGTSGGITDTQYF. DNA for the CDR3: TGTGCCAGCAGCCCCACCAAGGGGACTAGCGGGGGGATCACAGATACGCAGTATTTT.

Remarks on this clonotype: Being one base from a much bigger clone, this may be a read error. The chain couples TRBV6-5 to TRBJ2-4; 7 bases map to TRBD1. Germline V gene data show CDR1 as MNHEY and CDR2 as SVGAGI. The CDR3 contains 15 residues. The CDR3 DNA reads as TGTGCCAGCAGTTACTCGACAGGGCCCAAAAACAGTCAGTACTTC. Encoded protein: CASSYSTGPKNSQYF.

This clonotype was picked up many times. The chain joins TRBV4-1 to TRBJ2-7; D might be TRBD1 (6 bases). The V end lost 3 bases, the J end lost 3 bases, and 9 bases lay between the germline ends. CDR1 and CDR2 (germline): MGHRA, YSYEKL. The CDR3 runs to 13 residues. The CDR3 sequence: CASSHRQDYEQYF. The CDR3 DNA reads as TGCGCCAGCAGCCACAGACAGGACTACGAGCAGTACTTC.

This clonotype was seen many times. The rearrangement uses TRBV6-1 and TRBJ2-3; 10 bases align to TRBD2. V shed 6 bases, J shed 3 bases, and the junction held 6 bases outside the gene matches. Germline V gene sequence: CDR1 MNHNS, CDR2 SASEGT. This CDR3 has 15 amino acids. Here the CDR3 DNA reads TGTGCCAGCAGCGTAGCGGGGGGTATAACAGATACGCAGTATTTT. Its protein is CASSVAGGITDTQYF.

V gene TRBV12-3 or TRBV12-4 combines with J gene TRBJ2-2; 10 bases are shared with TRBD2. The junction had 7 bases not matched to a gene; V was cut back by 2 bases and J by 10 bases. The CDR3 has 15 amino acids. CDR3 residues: CASSLLSGRAEELFF. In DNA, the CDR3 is TGTGCCAGCAGTTTACTGAGCGGGAGGGCGGAGGAGCTGTTTTTT.